This paragraph reports one T cell receptor (beta chain). There is no known antigen for this receptor. Base qualities were left out, and no much larger clone turns up one base away. From cysteine to phenylalanine, the CDR3 is 12 amino acids long. The entry retains the CDR3 DNA only, 36 bases that are in frame from base 1. V is clipped by 0 bases and J by 6 bases, and the sequence between their germline boundaries is 8 bases long. Looking up the germline V gene (reference sequence) yields CDR1 GTSNPN and CDR2 SVGIG. These data originate in a study of robustness of blood B and T cell sequencing (dated by TCRdb to 2016 to 2019). For the wider study: The goal of the study was to find out how much peripheral blood is required to reliably describe the TCRbeta and IgG repertoires of an individual. In each of the approximately 10 independently drawn blood samples, TCRbeta and IgG repertoires were quantified. As technical replicates, two replicate TCRbeta cDNA libraries were prepared from one shared RNA pool derived from a single 10 ml draw.

TCRbeta repertoires were quantified from mRNA rather than genomic DNA, which captures expressed receptors. Buffy coat leukocytes were collected into Trizol, and RNA was extracted with the Direct-zol RNA MiniPrep Plus kit without cell sorting. EDTA blood tubes were spun right away at 4 degrees C to separate plasma, buffy coat and red blood cells. The protocol used for the library was PCR. The reads were generated on an Illumina MiSeq. SMARTScribe reverse transcriptase and a 5' template-switch oligo, by which a universal priming site was added, were used for cDNA synthesis. Each cDNA molecule was tagged by a 12-nucleotide random unique molecular identifier (UMI) carried on the template-switch oligo. During reverse transcription, TCRbeta transcripts were targeted using chain-specific reverse primers. Uracil DNA glycosylase treatment removed residual template-switch adapters, and cDNA was purified with a Qiagen MinElute kit. For the first PCR, 20 to 25 cycles were run with KAPA HiFi HotStart ReadyMix and step-out primers, split across four 50 ul reactions. Before further amplification, first-round PCR products were gel-purified. Illumina Nextera adapters were attached in a second PCR of approximately 8 cycles, and the libraries were then purified and pooled. The UMI barcode for each TCRbeta molecule was captured by a 50-nucleotide 5' read. Per the source publication's procedure: The MIGEC toolkit was used to group reads by UMI into consensus reads. Forward and reverse consensus reads were merged with PEAR to produce final reads. Identical UMI-sequence pairs shared across libraries were treated as cross-sample contamination and removed by a custom decontamination script. V(D)J assignment and CDR3 extraction were performed with MIGMAP, a wrapper around IgBLAST. A TCR clonotype was defined by an identical V gene, J gene and CDR3 amino acid sequence; no sequencing was done for CDR1 and CDR2. TCRdb reprocessing: public reads trimmed at Q25 with fastp, clones called with MiXCR, in-frame beta chains kept. Rows with a matching CDR3 protein are joined into one entry that keeps the most common DNA and genes. These V and J calls originate from TCRdb's pipeline instead of the authors' own analysis. The table for this sample lists over a thousand distinct CDR3 sequences; about two thirds of them were counted only once. The top ten constitute around 41% of the sample.

The investigation overall reported the following: Evidence of cross-contamination, likely caused by batch processing, was seen in one pair of TCRbeta libraries, and the UMI-sequence pairs shared between the two libraries were removed. Every single 10 ml sample contained the 1,000 most abundant TCRbeta clonotypes from the pooled draws. Pooling tubes did not make the overlap of rare TCRbeta clonotypes any better, which implies that much larger blood volumes would be needed to capture those rare clonotypes. When technical replicate libraries were compared, roughly 95% of the top 10,000 TCRbeta clonotypes in one library also turned up in the other. Immediate fractionation was required for EDTA tubes, so the use of EDTA tubes in multi-site collections was limited. The TCRbeta rarefaction curves did not fully level off, which suggests either under-sequencing or many low-abundance clonotypes. When 3 or 4 tubes (roughly 28-45 ml blood) were combined, saturation was approached in coverage of the top 10,000 TCRbeta clonotypes.

This receptor was obtained from a human donor in good health. Sequenced input: peripheral blood. The chain joins TRBV30 to TRBJ1-1; D gene: possibly TRBD1, on 6 matching bases. CDR3 loop: CAWSVRGAEAFF. The sequenced DNA: TGTGCCTGGAGTGTGAGGGGGGCTGAAGCTTTCTTT.